These 25 T cell receptor beta chains came from one sample sequenced in a study of blood T cells in healthy people across ages. Combining a sample-barcoded 5' primer with a J-beta primer mix, a second PCR ran for 7 to 11 cycles. TCRdb itself ran the 5' RACE reads through MiXCR, one entry per CDR3 protein. The sample gives about 1.1 million distinct CDR3 sequences, more than 30% of which show up once; under 15% is in the top ten. The sample comprised blood. The receptor set was obtained from a man between 18 and 35 years old in good health.

This clonotype has just a few counts. V usage is TRBV12-3 or TRBV12-4 and J usage is TRBJ1-1; weak D call: TRBD1 (5 bases). The CDR3 runs to 12 residues. V lost 6 bases to trimming and J lost 8 bases, with 13 bases between them. The CDR3 DNA is TGTGCCAGCAGCGACAGTCAAGCCGAAGCTTTCTTT. Translation gives CASSDSQAEAFF.

The chain combines TRBV6-1 with TRBJ1-2, with a tentative D call TRBD1 (5 bases). This CDR3 is built from 15 residues. Trimming stripped 0 bases from V and 1 base from J, with 9 bases between. The V gene's germline CDR1 is MNHNS and CDR2 SASEGT. The CDR3, as DNA: TGTGCCAGCAGTGAAGCCCCGGGGGTTAACTATGGCTACACCTTC. It specifies CASSEAPGVNYGYTF.

The chain has TRBV7-2 and TRBJ1-4; tentatively, D is TRBD1 (5 bases). CDR1 and CDR2 (germline): SGHTA, FQGNSA. The CDR3 is 15 amino acids. V lost 5 bases, J lost 3 bases, and 13 bases lay in between. CDR3 nucleotide sequence: TGTGCCAGCAGCCCGGAGACAGACGCTAATGAAAAACTGTTTTTT. As protein: CASSPETDANEKLFF.

This clonotype has ten or more counts. V gene TRBV6-6 combines with J gene TRBJ2-1; 9 nucleotides match TRBD1. CDR1 is MNHNY and CDR2 is SVGAGI in the germline V gene (reference sequence). CDR3 length: 16 amino acids. Trimming at V came to 6 bases and at J to 9 bases, leaving 15 bases not matched to a gene. This chain's CDR3 is CASRKKTGTGIGEQFF. CDR3 nucleotide sequence: TGTGCCAGCAGAAAAAAGACCGGGACAGGGATAGGTGAGCAGTTCTTC.

The rearrangement links TRBV30 to TRBJ1-1; no definite D call. CDR1 GTSNPN and CDR2 SVGIG come from the germline V gene (reference sequence). The length of the CDR3 is 12 residues. Trimming removed 2 bases at V and 6 bases at J, with 10 bases between. CDR3 DNA: TGTGCCTGGAGTTTAACCGTTCCTGAAGCTTTCTTT. It codes for CAWSLTVPEAFF.

This clonotype was observed a handful of times. This chain connects TRBV6-6 to TRBJ2-3; D is perhaps TRBD2 (5 bases). CDR1 MNHNY and CDR2 SVGAGI come from the germline V gene (reference sequence). The V end was cut by 7 bases, the J end by 2 bases, with 13 bases between. The CDR3 has 14 amino acids. CDR3 DNA sequence: TGTGCCAGCACCGGGGTTGGGGACACAGATACGCAGTATTTT. This sequence encodes CASTGVGDTDTQYF.

This clonotype appeared a few times. J is TRBJ2-5 and V is TRBV2; D possibly corresponds to TRBD1 (6 bases). V was clipped by 7 bases and J by 5 bases, with 8 bases between them. CDR3 length: 11 amino acids. Germline CDR1 is SNHLY and CDR2 is FYNNEI. The CDR3 region has the DNA TGTGCCAGCAATACAGGGGAGACCCAGTACTTC. Translation: CASNTGETQYF.

As concerns this clonotype: Given a much more abundant clone one base away, this may be a read error. V gene TRBV11-2 combines with J gene TRBJ2-7, with no clear D. V lost 1 base and J 2 bases, leaving 6 bases between the germline ends. CDR1 is SGHAT, CDR2 FQNNGV, per germline. The CDR3 is 13 amino acids. CDR3 DNA: TGTGCCAGCAGCTTAGGGGCGCCCTACGAGCAGTACTTC. Residues: CASSLGAPYEQYF.

This clonotype was found a few times. The gene calls are TRBV9 and TRBJ1-2; a possible D gene is TRBD1 (6 bases). CDR3 size: 15 residues. Trimming took off 3 bases at V and 6 bases at J, with 18 bases between the two ends. Germline loops: CDR1 SGDLS, CDR2 YYNGEE. In DNA form, the CDR3 reads TGTGCCAGCAGCGGTATTAAACAGGGTATTGATGGCTACACCTTC. This translates into CASSGIKQGIDGYTF.

This clonotype showed up just a few times. The chain joins TRBV4-3 to TRBJ2-5; the D gene is possibly TRBD1 (5 bases). The germline V and J ends were trimmed by 4 bases and 4 bases, with 16 bases remaining between them. Germline assignment: CDR1 LGHNA and CDR2 YSLEER. The CDR3 is 15 residues long. The DNA of the CDR3 is TGCGCCAGCAGCCGCACTCAGGGTATGGGAGAGACCCAGTACTTC. This gives the protein CASSRTQGMGETQYF.

The gene calls are TRBV9 and TRBJ2-5; D possibly uses TRBD1 or TRBD2 (5 bases each). The CDR3 spans 15 residues. V lost 1 base and J lost 3, with 13 bases in between. In germline, CDR1 is SGDLS, CDR2 YYNGEE. The CDR3 DNA reads as TGTGCCAGCAGCGTATCCGGGACGAATGAAGAGACCCAGTACTTC. Translation: CASSVSGTNEETQYF.

The chain recombines TRBV11-2 with TRBJ2-7; the D is unclear. V shed 6 bases and J shed 6 bases, with 24 bases lying between them. Germline CDR1 reads SGHAT; CDR2 reads FQNNGV. The CDR3 loop spans 16 amino acids. The DNA of the CDR3 is TGTGCCAGCAGTTTCTCCCCGGGCCAGGAAGGCGTCGAGCAGTACTTC. Its translation is CASSFSPGQEGVEQYF. The variable domain in full, completed from reference TRBV11-2 and TRBJ2-7, reads EAGVAQSPRYKIIEKRQSVAFWCNPISGHATLYWYQQILGQGPKLLIQFQNNGVVDDSQLPKDRFSAERLKGVDSTLKIQPAKLEDSAVYLCASSFSPGQEGVEQYFGPGTRLTVT.

The table lists this clonotype with a few counts. The chain recombines TRBV6-1 with TRBJ1-2, with 9 nucleotides matching TRBD1. The CDR3 runs 14 residues. Germline values: CDR1 MNHNS, CDR2 SASEGT. Losses at the gene ends were 2 bases for V and 4 bases for J; bases not matched to a gene: 2. This chain's CDR3 is CASSERTGVYGYTF. The CDR3 region has the DNA TGTGCCAGCAGTGAAAGGACAGGGGTCTATGGCTACACCTTC.

CDR3 sequence (DNA): TGTGCCAGCAGTTCCGACGGCCCCTATCGGCCCCAGCATTTT. Amino acid sequence: CASSSDGPYRPQHF. This sequence joins TRBV12-3 or TRBV12-4 and TRBJ1-5; D not resolved. The CDR3 covers 14 residues. V lost 4 bases and J lost 9, with 16 bases in between.

V is TRBV12-3 or TRBV12-4 and J is TRBJ1-4, with D perhaps TRBD1 (5 bases). CDR3 length: 14 amino acids. The V and J ends lost 6 bases and 8 bases respectively, with 16 bases between them. The CDR3 DNA reads as TGTGCCAGCAGCCTGGGGGGGAGGTTCGAAAAACTGTTTTTT. It specifies CASSLGGRFEKLFF.

This clonotype was picked up a small number of times. This chain links TRBV20-1 with TRBJ1-4; D unresolved. The CDR3 extends over 14 amino acids. V dropped 6 bases and J dropped 0 bases, with 11 bases sitting between them. CDR1 is DFQATT and CDR2 is SNEGSKA in the germline V gene (reference sequence). CDR3 region: CSASKPATNEKLFF. The CDR3, as DNA: TGCAGTGCCAGCAAGCCGGCAACTAATGAAAAACTGTTTTTT.

V and J are TRBV7-2 and TRBJ2-1; 12 bases map to TRBD2. The CDR3 is made up of 16 amino acids. The V gene's germline CDR1 is SGHTA and CDR2 FQGNSA. V lost 5 bases and J lost 9; bases outside the gene matches: 11. CDR3: CASSPRFLAGGGEQFF. The CDR3 DNA reads TGTGCCAGCAGCCCTCGCTTTCTAGCGGGGGGGGGTGAGCAGTTCTTC.

The chain couples TRBV7-2 to TRBJ2-3; D might be TRBD2 (5 bases). This CDR3 region has 14 residues. V was shortened by 4 bases and J by 4 bases, with 12 bases between the two germline ends. Germline V CDR1 and CDR2: SGHTA, FQGNSA. The CDR3 nucleotides are TGTGCCAGCAGCTACAGCTCTAGCCCAGATACGCAGTATTTT. Its translation: CASSYSSSPDTQYF.

This clonotype has more than one count but fewer than ten. The J gene is TRBJ1-2, the V gene TRBV4-3; D is unresolved. Germline lookup yields CDR1 LGHNA and CDR2 YSLEER. The CDR3 has 16 amino acids. V gave up 0 bases and J gave up 4 bases, with 15 bases separating them. In nucleotides, the CDR3 is TGCGCCAGCAGCCAAGATCCTCAAGGGAGGCGCTATGGCTACACCTTC. It encodes CASSQDPQGRRYGYTF.

This clonotype was observed a few times. The chain carries TRBV20-1 and TRBJ1-2; 7 bases are a match to TRBD1. Losses at the gene ends were 5 bases for V and 4 bases for J; bases not matched to a gene: 7. The CDR3 covers 13 residues. Germline V gives CDR1 DFQATT, CDR2 SNEGSKA (reference sequence). CDR3 in amino acids: CSAGTGAGYGYTF. CDR3 DNA: TGCAGTGCTGGTACAGGGGCCGGCTATGGCTACACCTTC.

This clonotype was counted a few times. The chain has TRBV5-1 and TRBJ2-3; a weak D match, TRBD1 (6 bases). Per germline, CDR1 SGHRS and CDR2 YFSETQ. Trimming left V 5 bases short and J 0 bases short, with 10 bases between. The CDR3 spans 14 residues. CDR3 amino acids: CASRRQASTDTQYF. DNA for the CDR3: TGCGCCAGCAGACGACAGGCTAGCACAGATACGCAGTATTTT.

V is TRBV5-1 and J is TRBJ1-2; 7 nucleotides match TRBD1. There are 15 residues in the CDR3. CDR1 is SGHRS, CDR2 YFSETQ, per germline. The V segment lost 2 bases and the J segment 2 bases; nucleotides outside the gene matches: 6. The CDR3 nucleotides read TGCGCCAGCAGCTTAGATCCGGGACAGAACTATGGCTACACCTTC. Residues: CASSLDPGQNYGYTF. Full variable domain (remainder filled in from reference TRBV5-1 and TRBJ1-2): KAGVTQTPRYLIKTRGQQVTLSCSPISGHRSVSWYQQTPGQGLQFLFEYFSETQRNKGNFPGRFSGRQFSNSRSEMNVSTLELGDSALYLCASSLDPGQNYGYTFGSGTRLTVV.

The chain combines TRBV20-1 with TRBJ2-1, with 8 bases that match TRBD2. Germline CDR1 reads DFQATT; CDR2 reads SNEGSKA (reference sequence). The trim removed 2 bases at V and 5 bases at J, leaving 8 bases unmatched. This CDR3 region has 15 residues. CDR3 nucleotide sequence: TGCAGTGCTAGATCAGTGGAACTAGCGGACAATGAGCAGTTCTTC. It translates to CSARSVELADNEQFF.

This clonotype came up a few times. The chain links TRBV29-1 to TRBJ1-1, with D uncertain. V dropped 5 bases and J dropped 6 bases, with 19 bases sitting between them. Germline loops: CDR1 SQVTM, CDR2 ANQGSEA. The CDR3 is 14 residues long. The CDR3 spells CSVKMATAISEAFF. The CDR3 nucleotides are TGCAGCGTTAAAATGGCCACAGCCATATCTGAAGCTTTCTTT.

This clonotype appeared a few times. The chain recombines TRBV15 with TRBJ1-1; D unclear. This CDR3 contains 13 residues. Germline lookup yields CDR1 LNHNV and CDR2 YYDKDF (reference sequence). The V gene lost 0 bases and the J gene lost 6 bases, with 8 bases spanning the gap. CDR3: CATSRDTGAEAFF. The CDR3 DNA reads TGTGCCACCAGCAGAGATACTGGAGCTGAAGCTTTCTTT.